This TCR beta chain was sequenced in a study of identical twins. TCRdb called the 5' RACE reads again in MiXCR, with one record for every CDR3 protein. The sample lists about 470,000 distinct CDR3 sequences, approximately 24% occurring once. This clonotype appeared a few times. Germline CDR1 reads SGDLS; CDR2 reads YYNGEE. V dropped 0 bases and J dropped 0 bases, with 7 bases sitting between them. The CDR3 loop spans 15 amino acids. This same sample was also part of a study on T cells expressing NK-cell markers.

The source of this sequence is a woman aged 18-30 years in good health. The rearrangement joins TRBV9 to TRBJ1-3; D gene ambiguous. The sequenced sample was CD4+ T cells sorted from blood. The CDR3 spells CASSVENGSGNTIYF. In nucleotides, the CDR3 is TGTGCCAGCAGCGTAGAAAACGGCTCTGGAAACACCATATATTTT. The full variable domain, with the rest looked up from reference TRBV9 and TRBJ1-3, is DSGVTQTPKHLITATGQRVTLRCSPRSGDLSVYWYQQSLDQGLQFLIQYYNGEERAKGNILERFSAQQFPDLHSELNLSSLELGDSALYFCASSVENGSGNTIYFGEGSWLTVV.